A single sample is the source of the 27 T cell receptor beta chains below, sequenced in a study of blood T cell repertoires in COVID-19. The repertoire was sequenced with immunoSEQ multiplex PCR; TCRdb's copy has only in-frame clones and lacks some. The table lists 400,000 to 550,000 clones, about 90% of them singletons. Sequenced material: PBMCs or T cells enriched from blood (not recorded which). Receptors originate from a woman younger than 35 with acute COVID-19.

This clone was seen only once. Other DNA sequences in the same sample also yield this CDR3. The V gene is TRBV18, the J gene TRBJ1-5; 8 bases match TRBD1. V was pared by 3 bases and J by 1 base, with 2 bases of the junction left unmatched. The CDR3 spans 15 residues. The germline V gene has CDR1 KGHSH and CDR2 LQKENI. The CDR3 loop reads CASSPQGASNQPQHF. DNA of the CDR3: TGTGCCAGCTCACCCCAGGGGGCGAGCAATCAGCCCCAGCATTTT.

The chain links TRBV7-6 to TRBJ1-4; D remains ambiguous. The germline CDR1 and CDR2 sequences are SGHVS and FNYEAQ. The CDR3 runs to 15 residues. V was shortened by 1 base and J by 5 bases, with 11 bases between the two germline ends. CDR3 DNA sequence: TGTGCCAGCAGCTTAGTAGCATTTCCGAATGAAAAACTGTTTTTT. Protein product: CASSLVAFPNEKLFF.

CDR3 sequence reads: CASSTHIGDTEAFF. The DNA of the CDR3 is TGTGCCAGCTCCACCCACATCGGGGATACTGAAGCTTTCTTT. The chain recombines TRBV28 with TRBJ1-1, with D hard to call. V dropped 8 bases and J dropped 5 bases, with 18 bases sitting between them. The germline V gene encodes CDR1 MDHEN and CDR2 SYDVKM. There are 14 residues in the CDR3. Supplemented by reference TRBV28 and TRBJ1-1, the full variable domain reads DVKVTQSSRYLVKRTGEKVFLECVQDMDHENMFWYRQDPGLGLRLIYFSYDVKMKEKGDIPEGYSVSREKKERFSLILESASTNQTSMYLCASSTHIGDTEAFFGQGTRLTVV.

The chain is built from TRBV7-8 and TRBJ2-1, with 7 positions matching TRBD1. The CDR3 loop spans 15 amino acids. The V segment lost 6 bases and the J segment 4 bases; nucleotides outside the gene matches: 9. In germline, CDR1 is SGHVS, CDR2 FQNEAQ. The CDR3 sequence is CASRGARGSYNEQFF. For the CDR3, the DNA is TGTGCCAGCAGAGGCGCCAGGGGGTCGTACAATGAGCAGTTCTTC.

The rearrangement uses TRBV6-2 or TRBV6-3 and TRBJ1-5; 8 nucleotides agree with TRBD1. CDR1 and CDR2 from the germline V gene are MNHEY and SVGEGT. V shed 6 bases, J shed 7 bases, and the junction held 11 bases outside the gene matches. This CDR3 contains 15 residues. The CDR3 region has the DNA TGTGCCAGCAGCCCCTCGGACAGGGCAAGGCAGCCCCAGCATTTT. Its protein is CASSPSDRARQPQHF.

The chain links TRBV7-6 to TRBJ2-3, with TRBD1 matching over 8 bases. V trimming: 4 bases; J trimming: 5 bases; junction bases outside the gene matches: 5. Germline V CDR1 and CDR2: SGHVS, FNYEAQ. The CDR3 is 14 amino acids. CDR3 residues: CASSWTGTGDTQYF. In DNA, the CDR3 is TGTGCCAGCAGCTGGACAGGGACCGGAGATACGCAGTATTTT.

The genes are TRBV25-1 and TRBJ1-6; 7 positions match TRBD1. The CDR3 is 15 amino acids. V shed 4 bases, J shed 5 bases, and the junction held 5 bases outside the gene matches. CDR1 MGHDK and CDR2 SYGVNS come from the germline V gene. CDR3 loop: CASSVEGAHNSPLHF. CDR3 nucleotide sequence: TGTGCCAGCAGTGTAGAGGGGGCGCATAATTCACCCCTCCACTTT.

This clone showed up just once. The genes are TRBV19 and TRBJ1-1; D not certain. Trimming cost V 5 bases and J 1 base, with 14 bases left between them. CDR3 length equals 15 residues. Per germline, CDR1 LNHDA and CDR2 SQIVND (reference sequence). The CDR3 DNA is TGTGCCAGTAGTGCTACAGTGGGTGCGAACACTGAAGCTTTCTTT. As protein: CASSATVGANTEAFF.

This clone was seen only once. At one end, the junction sequence differs from germline, possibly due to a read error. The chain employs TRBV19 and TRBJ1-4, with TRBD1 matching 9 bases. The V gene's germline CDR1 is LNHDA and CDR2 SQIVND (reference sequence). The CDR3 sequence is 16 residues long. CDR3: CASSIRDRDDNAKLFF. CDR3 DNA sequence: TGTGCCAGTAGTATTCGGGACAGGGACGATAATGCAAAACTGTTTTTT.

This clone was detected only once. The chain uses TRBV28 and TRBJ2-3; TRBD2 aligns across 10 bases. The length of the CDR3 is 16 residues. Unmatched junction bases numbered 10, after V lost 5 bases and J lost 5 bases. Germline CDR1 MDHEN, CDR2 SYDVKM. The CDR3 DNA follows: TGTGCCAGCAGTCCCGTAGCGGGAGGCCTCAGAGATACGCAGTATTTT. Its protein is CASSPVAGGLRDTQYF.

The chain joins TRBV7-9 to TRBJ2-1; 9 nucleotides match TRBD2. The V gene end was trimmed by 2 bases and the J gene end by 8 bases; junction bases not matched to a gene: 7. The germline gives CDR1 SEHNR, CDR2 FQNEAQ (reference sequence). The CDR3 contains 15 residues. The CDR3 DNA sequence: TGTGCCAGCAGCTTATGGCGGGAGGGCCGGGATGAGCAGTTCTTC. The encoded protein is CASSLWREGRDEQFF. Complete variable domain (other parts from reference TRBV7-9 and TRBJ2-1): DTGVSQNPRHKITKRGQNVTFRCDPISEHNRLYWYRQTLGQGPEFLTYFQNEAQLEKSRLLSDRFSAERPKGSFSTLEIQRTEQGDSAMYLCASSLWREGRDEQFFGPGTRLTVL.

This clone was seen just once. V gene TRBV20-1 combines with J gene TRBJ2-5; no definite D call. CDR3 length equals 13 residues. Germline CDR1 reads DFQATT; CDR2 reads SNEGSKA (reference sequence). V was shortened by 3 bases and J by 8 bases, with 16 bases between the two germline ends. This CDR3 reads CSASLEIRETQYF. DNA of the CDR3: TGCAGTGCTAGTCTGGAGATAAGAGAAACCCAGTACTTC.

This clone has only a few counts. The chain joins TRBV15 to TRBJ2-7; a possible D gene is TRBD1 (6 bases). The CDR3 is 13 residues long. V dropped 2 bases and J dropped 4 bases, with 9 bases sitting between them. In germline, CDR1 is LNHNV, CDR2 YYDKDF (reference sequence). DNA for the CDR3: TGTGCCACCAGCAGATCCAGGGGATACGAGCAGTACTTC. Its protein is CATSRSRGYEQYF.

For this clone: An end of the junction differs from the germline gene, which may be a read error. V usage is TRBV19 and J usage is TRBJ1-5, with TRBD1 as a possible D gene (6 bases). The germline V gene encodes CDR1 LNHDA and CDR2 SQIVND (reference sequence). The CDR3 contains 11 residues. CDR3 amino acids: CASSHGGPPHF. The CDR3 DNA reads TGTGCCAGTAGTCACGGGGGGCCCCCGCATTTT.

This clone came up many times. This chain links TRBV29-1 with TRBJ2-1; 7 bases map to TRBD1. Trimming at V came to 7 bases and at J to 3 bases, leaving 6 bases not matched to a gene. CDR3 length equals 13 residues. Germline V CDR1 and CDR2: SQVTM, ANQGSEA. CDR3 nucleotides: TGCAGCGCCCCCGGGACAGACTACAATGAGCAGTTCTTC. This codes for CSAPGTDYNEQFF.

J is TRBJ2-7 and V is TRBV18; 11 bases fit TRBD2. Germline V CDR1 and CDR2: KGHSH, LQKENI. This CDR3 is 16 amino acids long. V lost 4 bases, J lost 2 bases, and 7 bases stayed unmatched. As DNA, the CDR3 is TGTGCCAGCTCACGGTCTAGCGGGAGGCCTACCTACGAGCAGTACTTC. Translating it yields CASSRSSGRPTYEQYF.

The chain combines TRBV11-2 with TRBJ1-1; D unresolved. Germline V gene sequence: CDR1 SGHAT, CDR2 FQNNGV. Deletions cut 5 bases from V and 5 bases from J, with 12 bases between. The CDR3 contains 13 residues. CDR3 DNA: TGTGCCAGCAGCGTGGCCGAGGAAACTGAAGCTTTCTTT. Translating it yields CASSVAEETEAFF.

This chain connects TRBV6-2 or TRBV6-3 to TRBJ2-7, with 11 bases lining up with TRBD1. Germline CDR1 and CDR2: MNHEY and SVGEGT. V was clipped by 5 bases and J by 4 bases; unmatched bases: 7. The CDR3 loop spans 15 amino acids. CDR3 region: CASSNPGTGGYEQYF. DNA of the CDR3: TGTGCCAGCAGTAACCCCGGGACAGGGGGGTACGAGCAGTACTTC.

The V call is TRBV7-2, the J call TRBJ2-5; the D gene is possibly TRBD2 (5 bases). Trimming left V 1 base short and J 5 bases short, with 17 bases between. The CDR3 runs to 16 residues. Germline V gene lookup returns CDR1 SGHTA and CDR2 FQGNSA. CDR3 in DNA: TGTGCCAGCAGCTTAGGACCTAGCCCCACGGGGGAGACCCAGTACTTC. Protein sequence: CASSLGPSPTGETQYF.

The table lists this clone with a few counts. The rearrangement links TRBV4-2 to TRBJ2-3, with TRBD2 identical over 15 bases. Germline V gene sequence: CDR1 LGHNA, CDR2 YNFKEQ. The V and J ends lost 1 base and 2 bases, in that order; junction bases with no gene match: 10. The CDR3 is made up of 20 amino acids. The CDR3 loop reads CASSQGLGLAGGPITDTQYF. Here the CDR3 DNA reads TGTGCCAGCAGCCAAGGGCTGGGACTAGCGGGGGGCCCGATCACAGATACGCAGTATTTT.

In its sample, this clone was seen once. V gene TRBV7-6 combines with J gene TRBJ2-7, with 9 nucleotides matching TRBD1. The CDR3 has 15 amino acids. Germline CDR1 reads SGHVS; CDR2 reads FNYEAQ. With V trimmed by 1 base and J by 2 bases, 3 bases remained unmatched. The CDR3 DNA reads TGTGCCAGCAGCTTAGACGGACAGGGGACCTACGAGCAGTACTTC. Residues: CASSLDGQGTYEQYF.

This rearrangement joins TRBV6-6 to TRBJ2-1; D possibly corresponds to TRBD2 (5 bases). Germline CDR1 reads MNHNY; CDR2 reads SVGAGI (reference sequence). The CDR3 contains 15 residues. Between the trimmed V and J ends, which lost 2 bases and 5 bases, there was a span of 13 bases. CDR3 sequence reads: CASSYRLAEHNEQFF. Written as DNA, the CDR3 is TGTGCCAGCAGTTACCGGCTAGCTGAACACAATGAGCAGTTCTTC.

The CDR3: CATSDNPGTSESSYEQYF. The CDR3, as DNA: TGTGCCACCAGTGACAATCCCGGGACTAGCGAGAGCTCCTACGAGCAGTACTTC. This rearrangement joins TRBV24-1 to TRBJ2-7; 10 nucleotides agree with TRBD2. The V segment lost 4 bases and the J segment 0 bases; nucleotides outside the gene matches: 11. This CDR3 has 18 residues. Per the germline V gene, CDR1 is KGHDR and CDR2 is SFDVKD.

The chain couples TRBV19 to TRBJ2-1; maybe TRBD2 (6 bases). From germline, CDR1 is LNHDA and CDR2 SQIVND (reference sequence). Trimming stripped 6 bases from V and 4 bases from J, with 16 bases between. The CDR3 spans 15 residues. The CDR3 protein is CASSSSSEVYNEQFF. The CDR3 bases are TGTGCCAGTAGCTCTTCTAGCGAGGTTTACAATGAGCAGTTCTTC.

The chain has TRBV27 and TRBJ2-3; 8 bases fit TRBD1. V trimming: 8 bases; J trimming: 1 base; junction bases outside the gene matches: 5. The CDR3 has 14 amino acids. The germline V gene has CDR1 MNHEY and CDR2 SMNVEV (reference sequence). CDR3 amino acids: CASQDRGRTDTQYF. The CDR3 DNA is TGTGCCAGCCAAGACAGGGGACGCACAGATACGCAGTATTTT.

This clone has a handful of counts. The J gene is TRBJ2-1, the V gene TRBV2; 7 bases map to TRBD1. The V gene's germline CDR1 is SNHLY and CDR2 FYNNEI. The CDR3 runs to 15 residues. The trim removed 5 bases at V and 4 bases at J, leaving 8 bases unmatched. In nucleotides, the CDR3 is TGTGCCAGCAGTAACACCGGGACAGTATACAATGAGCAGTTCTTC. Its translation is CASSNTGTVYNEQFF.

This clone was counted once. The chain links TRBV5-5 to TRBJ1-2, with D uncertain. Looked up from germline, CDR1 is SGHKS and CDR2 is YYEKEE (reference sequence). Trimming removed 2 bases from V and 5 bases from J, with 13 bases in between. CDR3 length: 14 amino acids. CDR3 sequence: CASSLVGSSYGYTF. The CDR3 nucleotides read TGTGCCAGCAGCTTAGTTGGCTCTTCGTATGGCTACACCTTC.